Following are 19 T cell receptor beta chains from one sample sequenced in a study of T-cell reconstitution after alpha-beta-depleted transplantation in children. Unique molecular identifiers were incorporated into the prepared TCRbeta library. From the PCR reads, TCRdb called clonotypes with MiXCR, one entry per CDR3 protein. The table lists about 400,000 distinct CDR3 sequences, roughly 15% of them singletons. The material sequenced was PBMCs, mostly from graft donor cells, taken 360 days after TCRalphabeta/CD19-depleted stem cell transplant. These TCRs come from a boy under three years old who had a stem cell transplant for Wiskott-Aldrich syndrome, so the T cells may come from the graft donor.

This clonotype was seen more than once but under ten times. The chain recombines TRBV10-3 with TRBJ2-1; 9 bases are a match to TRBD2. Trimming at V came to 6 bases and at J to 9 bases, leaving 12 bases not matched to a gene. The CDR3 covers 15 residues. Germline V gives CDR1 ENHRY, CDR2 SYGVKD. CDR3 in amino acids: CAISEVGTSPAEQFF. The DNA of the CDR3 is TGTGCCATCAGCGAGGTGGGGACTAGCCCAGCTGAGCAGTTCTTC.

This chain joins TRBV30 and TRBJ1-1; 7 positions match TRBD1. V was pared by 1 base and J by 4 bases, with 3 bases of the junction left unmatched. Germline V lookup: CDR1 GTSNPN, CDR2 SVGIG (reference sequence). The CDR3 is 13 residues long. CDR3 protein: CAWSETGRTEAFF. The CDR3 nucleotides are TGTGCCTGGAGTGAGACAGGGCGCACTGAAGCTTTCTTT.

In its sample, this clonotype was seen a few times. The V call is TRBV7-6, the J call TRBJ2-3; D ambiguous. This CDR3 has 15 amino acids. Per germline, CDR1 SGHVS and CDR2 FNYEAQ. V was pared by 0 bases and J by 6 bases, with 13 bases between. CDR3: CASSLAYSRRDTQYF. CDR3 DNA: TGTGCCAGCAGCTTAGCTTATTCCAGACGGGATACGCAGTATTTT.

There are a few counts of this clonotype. This rearrangement joins TRBV5-1 to TRBJ2-7, with D perhaps matching TRBD1 (6 bases). The germline V and J ends were trimmed by 0 bases and 0 bases, with 13 bases remaining between them. Germline assignment: CDR1 SGHRS and CDR2 YFSETQ. The CDR3 has 16 residues. CDR3 DNA sequence: TGCGCCAGCAGCTTGGGAAGGGGGTCCAGCTCCTACGAGCAGTACTTC. It is translated as CASSLGRGSSSYEQYF.

V and J are TRBV5-5 and TRBJ2-7, with D tentatively TRBD2 (5 bases). There are 15 residues in the CDR3. Germline lookup yields CDR1 SGHKS and CDR2 YYEKEE (reference sequence). V was clipped by 5 bases and J by 0 bases, with 15 bases between them. In DNA, the CDR3 is TGTGCCAGCAGACGCCAGGACTGGAGCTCCTACGAGCAGTACTTC. Residues: CASRRQDWSSYEQYF.

The table lists this clonotype with many counts. The CDR3 bases are TGTGCCAGCAGTTTGAACAGGGCAGGGGAGCAGTACTTC. Its translation: CASSLNRAGEQYF. V is TRBV27 and J is TRBJ2-7, with a weak D call TRBD1 (6 bases). The CDR3 runs 13 residues. Germline values: CDR1 MNHEY, CDR2 SMNVEV (reference sequence). The V and J ends lost 3 bases and 7 bases respectively, with 13 bases between them.

This clonotype was found a few times. The genes are TRBV28 and TRBJ2-3; 8 nucleotides agree with TRBD1. V trimming: 5 bases; J trimming: 2 bases; junction bases outside the gene matches: 6. The CDR3 loop spans 15 amino acids. Germline assignment: CDR1 MDHEN and CDR2 SYDVKM. This CDR3 reads CASSHSRGPTDTQYF. The CDR3 coding sequence is TGTGCCAGCAGTCACTCCAGGGGGCCCACAGATACGCAGTATTTT.

The rearrangement links TRBV28 to TRBJ2-7, with D perhaps matching TRBD1 (6 bases). The CDR3 spans 14 residues. V was trimmed by 7 bases and J by 2 bases, leaving 15 bases between them. The germline V gene encodes CDR1 MDHEN and CDR2 SYDVKM. CDR3 sequence (DNA): TGTGCCAGCACCAGAACAGGGAAAGCCTACGAGCAGTACTTC. Residues: CASTRTGKAYEQYF.

This clonotype occurred a few times. This chain connects TRBV5-1 to TRBJ1-4; no definite D call. CDR1 and CDR2 from the germline V gene are SGHRS and YFSETQ. This CDR3 region has 14 residues. V shed 0 bases and J shed 8 bases, with 11 bases lying between them. The CDR3 DNA follows: TGCGCCAGCAGCTTGGACACCTTTAGCGAAAAACTGTTTTTT. This encodes CASSLDTFSEKLFF.

The V gene is TRBV7-2, the J gene TRBJ2-7; perhaps TRBD2 as D (6 bases). CDR3 length equals 15 residues. V lost 6 bases and J lost 3, with 18 bases in between. Germline V lookup: CDR1 SGHTA, CDR2 FQGNSA. CDR3 amino acids: CASRVGGKGVYEQYF. CDR3 sequence (DNA): TGTGCCAGCAGAGTTGGGGGGAAAGGGGTCTACGAGCAGTACTTC.

The chain carries TRBV6-5 and TRBJ1-5; D uncertain. The CDR3 loop spans 15 amino acids. V was shortened by 5 bases and J by 2 bases, with 13 bases between the two germline ends. Per the germline V gene, CDR1 is MNHEY and CDR2 is SVGAGI. The CDR3 protein is CASSTRHPGNQPQHF. Here the CDR3 DNA reads TGTGCCAGCAGTACCAGACACCCGGGCAATCAGCCCCAGCATTTT.

CDR3 DNA sequence: TGCGCCAGCAGCCAAGAAGGGCTATACAATGAGCAGTTCTTC. Translation gives CASSQEGLYNEQFF. This chain joins TRBV4-3 and TRBJ2-1; D ambiguous. This CDR3 is 14 amino acids long. Trimming removed 0 bases at V and 4 bases at J, with 7 bases between. CDR1 and CDR2 from the germline V gene are LGHNA and YSLEER.

This CDR3 reads CASSPDGRGWDIQYF. The CDR3 DNA is TGCGCCAGCAGCCCGGACGGGAGGGGGTGGGACATTCAGTACTTC. The chain couples TRBV4-3 to TRBJ2-4; 8 bases fit TRBD2. Germline V gene sequence: CDR1 LGHNA, CDR2 YSLEER. CDR3 length equals 15 residues. The J segment lost 8 bases and the V segment lost 4 bases, leaving 10 bases of the junction unmatched.

This clonotype was recorded at least ten times. The V call is TRBV5-1, the J call TRBJ2-3; D is perhaps TRBD2 (6 bases). This CDR3 region has 15 residues. CDR1 SGHRS and CDR2 YFSETQ come from the germline V gene. V gave up 3 bases and J gave up 0 bases, with 11 bases separating them. The CDR3 is CASSSGLSSTDTQYF. CDR3 bases: TGCGCCAGCAGCTCCGGACTATCTAGCACAGATACGCAGTATTTT.

The gene calls are TRBV14 and TRBJ2-1, with 8 bases identical to TRBD1. In germline, CDR1 is SGHDN, CDR2 FVKESK. Trimming took 4 bases from V and 14 from J; bases not matched to a gene: 16. There are 15 residues in the CDR3. The CDR3 region has the DNA TGTGCCAGCAGCCTCCGGACAGGGCTGGGAAACGTGAAGTTCTTC. Its translation is CASSLRTGLGNVKFF. Looking up the rest from reference TRBV14 and TRBJ2-1 gives the full variable domain: EAGVTQFPSHSVIEKGQTVTLRCDPISGHDNLYWYRRVMGKEIKFLLHFVKESKQDESGMPNNRFLAERTGGTYSTLKVQPAELEDSGVYFCASSLRTGLGNVKFFGPGTRLTVL.

The chain combines TRBV7-9 with TRBJ2-7; 10 nucleotides match TRBD1. V was clipped by 5 bases and J by 5 bases; unmatched bases: 12. There are 16 residues in the CDR3. Germline CDR1 SEHNR, CDR2 FQNEAQ (reference sequence). For the CDR3, the DNA is TGTGCCAGCAGCCACAATTCCCGGGACAGGGGTAACGAGCAGTACTTC. It yields the protein CASSHNSRDRGNEQYF.

Only a few counts were recorded for this clonotype. This chain links TRBV4-3 with TRBJ2-7, with D possibly being TRBD2 (6 bases). Looked up from germline, CDR1 is LGHNA and CDR2 is YSLEER. The CDR3 runs 18 residues. The germline V and J ends were trimmed by 2 bases and 5 bases, with 25 bases remaining between them. DNA of the CDR3: TGCGCCAGCAGCCAAACGGAGGGGCAGACCCTCCCCTGCGACGAGCAGTACTTC. It is translated as CASSQTEGQTLPCDEQYF.

This clonotype was seen only a few times. The chain combines TRBV10-3 with TRBJ2-7; TRBD1 might be the D (6 bases). V dropped 6 bases and J dropped 2 bases, with 14 bases sitting between them. The CDR3 consists of 14 residues. Looked up from germline, CDR1 is ENHRY and CDR2 is SYGVKD. Written as DNA, the CDR3 is TGTGCCATCAGGGATCAGGGGACACCCTACGAGCAGTACTTC. This translates into CAIRDQGTPYEQYF.

This clonotype was counted a few times. The rearrangement uses TRBV20-1 and TRBJ1-1, with 7 bases lining up with TRBD1. CDR3 length equals 15 residues. In germline, CDR1 is DFQATT, CDR2 SNEGSKA (reference sequence). The V segment lost 4 bases and the J segment 2 bases; nucleotides outside the gene matches: 10. The CDR3: CSAMGWDSSNTEAFF. The DNA for the CDR3 is TGCAGTGCTATGGGATGGGACAGTTCTAACACTGAAGCTTTCTTT.